Below are 32 T cell receptor beta chains sequenced from a single sample in a study of shared clonotypes between healthy human individuals (dated by TCRdb to the early 2020s). To prepare the library, the immunoSEQ multiplex PCR assay was applied. As stored in TCRdb, this immuneACCESS dataset retains in-frame rearrangements with V and J assigned. A fraction of the clones does not appear; measured against another copy, unresolved V genes explain less than half of the discrepancy, and the remainder lacks a known reason. This sample holds more than 2,000,000 clones; about 92% were observed only once. The ten biggest clones cover around 0.14% of the sample. What was sequenced was naive CD4+ T cells sorted from blood. The sample's cell subset or site label, decoded: CD45RA+ positively selected. The receptors derive from a man aged 18 to 30 in good health.

The chain links TRBV5-1 to TRBJ2-7, with D maybe TRBD2 (5 bases). The CDR3 consists of 17 residues. Trimming shortened V by 0 bases and J by 2 bases, and 18 bases separated the two germline ends. The germline gives CDR1 SGHRS, CDR2 YFSETQ. CDR3 in amino acids: CASSLAGSGAATYEQYF. CDR3 nucleotide sequence: TGCGCCAGCAGCTTGGCCGGAAGCGGCGCGGCAACCTACGAGCAGTACTTC.

CDR3 sequence: CASSTRTGKYSPLHF. The DNA for the CDR3 is TGTGCCAGTAGTACCCGGACAGGGAAATATTCACCCCTCCACTTT. The gene calls are TRBV19 and TRBJ1-6; 8 bases are shared with TRBD1. The CDR3 length is 15 residues. The V gene's germline CDR1 is LNHDA and CDR2 SQIVND (reference sequence). V trimming: 4 bases; J trimming: 8 bases; junction bases outside the gene matches: 7.

The V call is TRBV28, the J call TRBJ1-1; TRBD1 matches at 7 bases. In germline, CDR1 is MDHEN, CDR2 SYDVKM. V gave up 7 bases and J gave up 1 base; unmatched junction bases: 3. This CDR3 is built from 13 residues. The CDR3 DNA follows: TGTGCCAGCAATCGACAGGGGAACACTGAAGCTTTCTTT. Protein sequence: CASNRQGNTEAFF.

J is TRBJ1-1 and V is TRBV29-1, with unresolved D. V was pared by 5 bases and J by 6 bases, with 16 bases between. CDR1 and CDR2 (germline): SQVTM, ANQGSEA. The CDR3 consists of 13 residues. The CDR3 coding sequence is TGCAGCGTTCGAGGGAGATCTTACCCTGAAGCTTTCTTT. It codes for CSVRGRSYPEAFF.

A remark on this clone: The sample has other DNA sequences that encode this CDR3 too. The V call is TRBV7-3, the J call TRBJ1-1; D possibly corresponds to TRBD1 (6 bases). V was cut by 5 bases and J by 1 base, with 11 bases left in between. The CDR3 is 14 amino acids. From germline, CDR1 is SGHTA and CDR2 FQGTGA. DNA of the CDR3: TGTGCCAGCAGCCCTCAAGGGGGGAACACTGAAGCTTTCTTT. It specifies CASSPQGGNTEAFF.

The V and J genes are TRBV6-1 and TRBJ2-7, with 9 bases matching TRBD2. The germline V gene encodes CDR1 MNHNS and CDR2 SASEGT. V lost 4 bases and J lost 3; bases outside the gene matches: 4. The CDR3 has 14 residues. CDR3 in DNA: TGTGCCAGCAGTGTTAGCGGGAGTATCTACGAGCAGTACTTC. Translated: CASSVSGSIYEQYF.

The CDR3 here is CASSWREKGGELFF. The CDR3 nucleotides read TGTGCCAGCAGCTGGCGGGAGAAAGGCGGGGAGCTGTTTTTT. The V call is TRBV14, the J call TRBJ2-2, with 7 bases matching TRBD2. With V trimmed by 5 bases and J by 7 bases, 7 bases remained unmatched. Germline CDR1 reads SGHDN; CDR2 reads FVKESK. The CDR3 is 14 residues long.

The chain joins TRBV28 to TRBJ2-5, with 8 bases lining up with TRBD2. The CDR3 spans 13 residues. Germline CDR1 and CDR2: MDHEN and SYDVKM. V lost 6 bases and J lost 4; bases outside the gene matches: 4. The CDR3 loop reads CASSPGGVETQYF. CDR3 DNA sequence: TGTGCCAGCAGCCCCGGGGGGGTAGAGACCCAGTACTTC.

The chain couples TRBV28 to TRBJ1-2; D is undetermined. CDR3 size: 18 residues. Germline CDR1 is MDHEN and CDR2 is SYDVKM. Trimming shortened V by 6 bases and J by 4 bases, and 27 bases separated the two germline ends. In nucleotides, the CDR3 is TGTGCCAGCAGATACGGTGACGGCATTTCTCTTGCCCCCTATGGCTACACCTTC. It yields the protein CASRYGDGISLAPYGYTF.

The chain has TRBV5-4 and TRBJ1-1; D not certain. The length of the CDR3 is 16 residues. Germline CDR1 SGHNT, CDR2 YYREEE (reference sequence). V was pared by 4 bases and J by 2 bases, with 18 bases between. CDR3 bases: TGTGCCAGCAGCAGTGACACCAGAAACAAAAACACTGAAGCTTTCTTT. Its protein is CASSSDTRNKNTEAFF.

V and J are TRBV5-1 and TRBJ2-3, with TRBD1 matching 8 bases. This CDR3 spans 18 amino acids. Trimming at V came to 0 bases and at J to 2 bases, leaving 11 bases not matched to a gene. Germline-derived CDR1 and CDR2 are SGHRS and YFSETQ. CDR3 in amino acids: CASSLGQGIGFSTDTQYF. As DNA, the CDR3 is TGCGCCAGCAGCTTGGGACAGGGGATAGGATTCTCCACAGATACGCAGTATTTT. Full variable domain (remainder filled in from reference TRBV5-1 and TRBJ2-3): KAGVTQTPRYLIKTRGQQVTLSCSPISGHRSVSWYQQTPGQGLQFLFEYFSETQRNKGNFPGRFSGRQFSNSRSEMNVSTLELGDSALYLCASSLGQGIGFSTDTQYFGPGTRLTVL.

This chain connects TRBV6-4 to TRBJ2-5, with D tentatively TRBD1 or TRBD2 (5 bases each). Looked up from germline, CDR1 is MRHNA and CDR2 is SNTAGT. The germline V and J ends were trimmed by 4 bases and 2 bases, with 14 bases remaining between them. CDR3 length: 15 residues. CDR3 sequence reads: CASSVPSGGQETQYF. DNA for the CDR3: TGTGCCAGCAGTGTTCCCTCTGGGGGACAAGAGACCCAGTACTTC.

Comments on this clone: Other DNA sequences in the same sample also yield this CDR3. V usage is TRBV18 and J usage is TRBJ2-3, with 13 bases fitting TRBD2. The CDR3 has 15 amino acids. V was pared by 3 bases and J by 6 bases, with 3 bases of the junction left unmatched. Germline values: CDR1 KGHSH, CDR2 LQKENI. DNA for the CDR3: TGTGCCAGCTCACCCGGGACTAGCGGGACGGATACGCAGTATTTT. This translates into CASSPGTSGTDTQYF.

The CDR3 bases are TGTGCCAGCAGTTTCTACCTCGGGGAGCTGTTTTTT. Its protein is CASSFYLGELFF. This rearrangement joins TRBV27 to TRBJ2-2; D not certain. Germline lookup yields CDR1 MNHEY and CDR2 SMNVEV (reference sequence). The CDR3 contains 12 residues. V was shortened by 3 bases and J by 7 bases, with 6 bases between the two germline ends.

This chain connects TRBV9 to TRBJ1-5; D is undetermined. V lost 3 bases and J lost 0, with 4 bases in between. This CDR3 contains 13 residues. Germline values: CDR1 SGDLS, CDR2 YYNGEE. The CDR3, as DNA: TGTGCCAGCAGCGCATTTAGCAATCAGCCCCAGCATTTT. This codes for CASSAFSNQPQHF.

V gene TRBV10-1 combines with J gene TRBJ1-4; the D is unclear. The CDR3 consists of 12 residues. V was cut by 3 bases and J by 5 bases, with 4 bases left in between. Germline V gene sequence: CDR1 WNHNN, CDR2 SYGVQD (reference sequence). The CDR3 here is CASSDGNEKLFF. The CDR3 bases are TGCGCCAGCAGTGACGGAAATGAAAAACTGTTTTTT.

The J gene is TRBJ2-7, the V gene TRBV6-6; D tentatively fits TRBD1 or TRBD2 (5 bases each). This CDR3 has 13 amino acids. The V end was cut by 7 bases, the J end by 2 bases, with 12 bases between. Germline V gene data show CDR1 as MNHNY and CDR2 as SVGAGI (reference sequence). The CDR3 DNA is TGTGCCAGCACGGGGACCGAAACCTACGAGCAGTACTTC. Its protein is CASTGTETYEQYF.

This CDR3 is CASNEGQTYEKLFF. DNA for the CDR3: TGTGCCAGCAATGAGGGACAGACATATGAAAAACTGTTTTTT. This chain connects TRBV2 to TRBJ1-4, with 7 bases aligning to TRBD1. CDR3 length: 14 amino acids. The ends lost 7 bases at V and 6 bases at J; junction bases unmatched: 8. CDR1 is SNHLY, CDR2 FYNNEI, per germline.

The CDR3 nucleotides are TGTGCCAGCAGTTCCGGGACCACTAAGGATGAGCAGTTCTTC. It yields the protein CASSSGTTKDEQFF. The rearrangement links TRBV6-1 to TRBJ2-1, with D tentatively TRBD1 or TRBD2 (5 bases each). V lost 5 bases and J 8 bases, leaving 16 bases between the germline ends. This CDR3 region has 14 residues. Germline V gene lookup returns CDR1 MNHNS and CDR2 SASEGT.

This chain joins TRBV18 and TRBJ2-5; 9 bases align to TRBD2. The CDR3 consists of 18 residues. Germline values: CDR1 KGHSH, CDR2 LQKENI. J was trimmed by 2 bases and V by 3 bases; bases with no gene match: 13. The CDR3 protein is CASSPASPNLAGQETQYF. In DNA, the CDR3 is TGTGCCAGCTCACCCGCGAGTCCCAATCTAGCGGGACAAGAGACCCAGTACTTC.

About this clone itself: In the same sample, other DNA sequences code for this CDR3. This sequence joins TRBV7-6 and TRBJ1-1, with D unresolved. Germline V CDR1 and CDR2: SGHVS, FNYEAQ. There are 14 residues in the CDR3. Trimming removed 0 bases at V and 1 base at J, with 6 bases between. CDR3 sequence: CASSLASRNTEAFF. For the CDR3, the DNA is TGTGCCAGCAGCTTAGCCTCACGGAACACTGAAGCTTTCTTT.

The chain recombines TRBV2 with TRBJ2-5, with 8 bases identical to TRBD2. The junction had 11 bases not matched to a gene; V was cut back by 1 base and J by 7 bases. This CDR3 contains 16 residues. Germline V CDR1 and CDR2: SNHLY, FYNNEI. Written as DNA, the CDR3 is TGTGCCAGCAGTGAAGAGATAGCGGGGATAGCCGGGACCCAGTACTTC. As protein: CASSEEIAGIAGTQYF.

The chain links TRBV7-6 to TRBJ2-7; TRBD2 agrees at 10 bases. The CDR3 length is 14 residues. Germline V gives CDR1 SGHVS, CDR2 FNYEAQ. Trimming took 4 bases from V and 5 from J; bases not matched to a gene: 5. In nucleotides, the CDR3 is TGTGCCAGCAGCTCATCTAGCGGGAGAGACGAGCAGTACTTC. It codes for CASSSSSGRDEQYF.

CDR3 DNA sequence: TGTGCCAGCTCACCGAACACACCAGGCGGGGGTCAGCCCCAGCATTTT. As protein: CASSPNTPGGGQPQHF. V and J are TRBV18 and TRBJ1-5; maybe TRBD1 (5 bases). V lost 3 bases and J 6 bases, leaving 18 bases between the germline ends. CDR1 KGHSH and CDR2 LQKENI come from the germline V gene. The CDR3 is made up of 16 amino acids.

The chain uses TRBV28 and TRBJ2-7; D is ambiguous. CDR3 length: 15 residues. Germline lookup yields CDR1 MDHEN and CDR2 SYDVKM. V lost 7 bases and J 0 bases, leaving 16 bases between the germline ends. This chain's CDR3 is CASTPGQLSSYEQYF. The CDR3, as DNA: TGTGCCAGCACACCTGGGCAGTTGAGCTCCTACGAGCAGTACTTC.

The chain has TRBV28 and TRBJ2-5, with TRBD1 as a possible D gene (6 bases). Trimming pared 6 bases from V and 13 bases from J, leaving 24 bases between. In germline, CDR1 is MDHEN, CDR2 SYDVKM. The CDR3 is 14 residues long. CDR3 nucleotide sequence: TGTGCCAGCAGCCAATTCCGGGACAATCCCCTGTCGTACTTC. This sequence encodes CASSQFRDNPLSYF.

This clone came up a few times. The chain carries TRBV12-5 and TRBJ1-2, with a tentative D call TRBD1 (6 bases). V gave up 4 bases and J gave up 4 bases, with 10 bases separating them. The CDR3 spans 13 residues. Germline CDR1 reads LGHNT; CDR2 reads FRNRAP. In nucleotides, the CDR3 is TGTGCTAGTGGTTGGAAGACAGGCTATGGCTACACCTTC. It specifies CASGWKTGYGYTF.

The V call is TRBV19, the J call TRBJ1-2; 7 bases match TRBD1. This CDR3 has 14 residues. V shed 5 bases, J shed 2 bases, and the junction held 5 bases outside the gene matches. Germline CDR1 LNHDA, CDR2 SQIVND (reference sequence). The CDR3 sequence is CASSPGGRNYGYTF. DNA of the CDR3: TGTGCCAGTAGTCCAGGGGGACGGAACTATGGCTACACCTTC.

The CDR3 is CATLHSGTGRNEQFF. For the CDR3, the DNA is TGTGCCACCCTACACTCCGGGACAGGTAGAAATGAGCAGTTCTTC. This rearrangement joins TRBV27 to TRBJ2-1, with 8 bases lining up with TRBD1. Trimming at V came to 10 bases and at J to 7 bases, leaving 15 bases not matched to a gene. The CDR3 totals 15 residues. Looked up from germline, CDR1 is MNHEY and CDR2 is SMNVEV (reference sequence).

V gene TRBV19 combines with J gene TRBJ1-5; the match to TRBD1 covers 9 bases. CDR3 length: 16 residues. V lost 3 bases to trimming and J lost 5 bases; unmatched junction nucleotides: 8. The germline gives CDR1 LNHDA, CDR2 SQIVND (reference sequence). The DNA of the CDR3 is TGTGCCAGTAGTATTATCGGGACAGGGACTCATCAGCCCCAGCATTTT. Translating it yields CASSIIGTGTHQPQHF.

This clone was observed once. This chain connects TRBV6-5 to TRBJ2-5; 12 bases match TRBD1. The DNA end favors TRBJ2-7, so the J call may be wrong. The V gene's germline CDR1 is MNHEY and CDR2 SVGAGI. CDR3 length: 15 residues. The CDR3 spells CASSRGTGGHNEQYF. The CDR3 nucleotides read TGTGCCAGCAGTCGCGGGACAGGGGGCCACAACGAGCAGTACTTC.

This chain uses TRBV7-2 with TRBJ2-4; 10 nucleotides line up with TRBD2. V shed 1 base and J 6 bases; nucleotides not matched to a gene: 3. Germline lookup yields CDR1 SGHTA and CDR2 FQGNSA. The CDR3 covers 15 residues. The CDR3 loop reads CASSLGLAGTNIQYF. The CDR3 bases are TGTGCCAGCAGCTTAGGACTAGCGGGTACAAACATTCAGTACTTC.